Presented here are 2 T cell receptor beta chains from one specimen sequenced in a study of pediatric ulcerative colitis. The data were produced by immunoSEQ multiplex PCR, yet TCRdb's version contains in-frame clones alone and is incomplete. This sample has about 64,000 clones, with about nine tenths found just once. Input material: blood. These receptors were collected from a boy aged 10-17 years with severe ulcerative colitis.

This clone was found a few times. The chain is built from TRBV14 and TRBJ1-1; tentatively, D is TRBD1 (6 bases). Germline V gives CDR1 SGHDN, CDR2 FVKESK. The length of the CDR3 is 13 residues. V was clipped by 5 bases and J by 4 bases, with 11 bases between them. The CDR3 sequence: CASSLVGATEAFF. The DNA of the CDR3 is TGTGCCAGCAGCTTAGTGGGGGCCACTGAAGCTTTCTTT.

The chain recombines TRBV29-1 with TRBJ2-2; the match to TRBD1 covers 10 bases. The CDR3 length is 15 residues. The trim removed 5 bases at V and 6 bases at J, leaving 9 bases unmatched. Germline V lookup: CDR1 SQVTM, CDR2 ANQGSEA. CDR3 sequence reads: CSVPRGQGSAGELFF. CDR3 nucleotide sequence: TGCAGCGTTCCCCGGGGACAGGGGTCGGCCGGGGAGCTGTTTTTT.